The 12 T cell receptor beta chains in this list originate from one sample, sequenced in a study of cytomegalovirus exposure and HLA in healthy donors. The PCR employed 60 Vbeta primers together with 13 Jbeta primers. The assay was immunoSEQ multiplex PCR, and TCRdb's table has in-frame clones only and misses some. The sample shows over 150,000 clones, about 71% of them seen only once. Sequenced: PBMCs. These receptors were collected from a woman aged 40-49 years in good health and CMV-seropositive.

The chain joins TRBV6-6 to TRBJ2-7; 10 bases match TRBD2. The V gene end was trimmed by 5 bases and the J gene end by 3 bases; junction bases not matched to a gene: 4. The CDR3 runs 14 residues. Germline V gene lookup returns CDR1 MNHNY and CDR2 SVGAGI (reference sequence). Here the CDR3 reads CASSDTSGVYEQYF. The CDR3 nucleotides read TGTGCCAGCAGTGATACTAGCGGGGTCTACGAGCAGTACTTC.

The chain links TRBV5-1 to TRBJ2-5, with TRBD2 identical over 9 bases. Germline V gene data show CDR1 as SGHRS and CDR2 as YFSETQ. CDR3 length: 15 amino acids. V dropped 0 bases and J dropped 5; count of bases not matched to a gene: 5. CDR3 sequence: CASSLGGRAEETQYF. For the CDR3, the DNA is TGCGCCAGCAGCTTGGGCGGGAGGGCTGAGGAGACCCAGTACTTC.

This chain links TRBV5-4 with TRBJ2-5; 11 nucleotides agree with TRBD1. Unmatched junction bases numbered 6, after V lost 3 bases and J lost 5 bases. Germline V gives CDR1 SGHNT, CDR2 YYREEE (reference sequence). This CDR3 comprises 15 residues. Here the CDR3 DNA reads TGTGCCAGCAGCTCGAGGACAGGGGGCGACGAGACCCAGTACTTC. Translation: CASSSRTGGDETQYF.

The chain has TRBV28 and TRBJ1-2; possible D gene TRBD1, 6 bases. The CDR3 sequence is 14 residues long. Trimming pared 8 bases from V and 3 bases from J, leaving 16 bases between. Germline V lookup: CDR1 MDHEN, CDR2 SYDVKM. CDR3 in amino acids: CASVVGGGDYGYTF. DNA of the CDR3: TGTGCCAGCGTTGTGGGAGGGGGGGACTATGGCTACACCTTC.

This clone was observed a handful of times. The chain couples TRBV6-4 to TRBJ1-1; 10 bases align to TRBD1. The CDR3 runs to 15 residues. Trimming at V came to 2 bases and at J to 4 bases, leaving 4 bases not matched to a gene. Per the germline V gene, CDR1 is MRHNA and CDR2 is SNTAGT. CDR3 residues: CASSDTGQGITEAFF. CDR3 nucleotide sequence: TGTGCCAGCAGTGACACGGGACAGGGGATCACTGAAGCTTTCTTT.

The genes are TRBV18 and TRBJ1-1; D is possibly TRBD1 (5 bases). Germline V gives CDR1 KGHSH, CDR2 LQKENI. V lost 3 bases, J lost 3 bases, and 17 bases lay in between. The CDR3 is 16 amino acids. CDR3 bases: TGTGCCAGCTCACCCTTTGGGACTGTGACAGACACTGAAGCTTTCTTT. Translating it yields CASSPFGTVTDTEAFF.

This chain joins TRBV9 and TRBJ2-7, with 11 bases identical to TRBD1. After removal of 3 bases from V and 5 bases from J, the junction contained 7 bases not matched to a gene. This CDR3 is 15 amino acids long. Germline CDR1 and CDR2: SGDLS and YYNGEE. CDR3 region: CASSERGTGGDEQYF. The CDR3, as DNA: TGTGCCAGCAGCGAGCGGGGGACAGGGGGGGACGAGCAGTACTTC.

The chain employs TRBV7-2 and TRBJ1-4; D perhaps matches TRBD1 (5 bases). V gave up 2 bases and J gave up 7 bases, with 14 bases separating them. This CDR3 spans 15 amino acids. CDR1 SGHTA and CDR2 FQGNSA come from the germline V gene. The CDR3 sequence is CASSLSRGSFEKLFF. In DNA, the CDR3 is TGTGCCAGCAGCTTAAGTAGGGGATCGTTTGAAAAACTGTTTTTT.

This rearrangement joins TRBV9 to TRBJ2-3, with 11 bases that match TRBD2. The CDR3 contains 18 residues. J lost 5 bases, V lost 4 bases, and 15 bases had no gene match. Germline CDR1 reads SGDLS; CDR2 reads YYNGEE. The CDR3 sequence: CASSPQLSGGAVEDTQYF. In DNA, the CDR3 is TGTGCCAGCAGCCCCCAACTTAGCGGGGGGGCCGTTGAAGATACGCAGTATTTT.

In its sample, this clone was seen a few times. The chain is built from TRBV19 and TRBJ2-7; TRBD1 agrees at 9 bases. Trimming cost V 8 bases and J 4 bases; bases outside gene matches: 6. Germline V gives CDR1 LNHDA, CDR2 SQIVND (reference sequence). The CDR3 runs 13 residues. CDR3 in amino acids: CASGETGGYEQYF. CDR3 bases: TGTGCCAGTGGGGAGACAGGGGGGTACGAGCAGTACTTC.

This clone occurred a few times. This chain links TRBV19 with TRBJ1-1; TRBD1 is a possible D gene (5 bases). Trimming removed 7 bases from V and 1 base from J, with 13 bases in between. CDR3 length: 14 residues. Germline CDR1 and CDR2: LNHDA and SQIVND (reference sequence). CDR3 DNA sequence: TGTGCCAGTAAGGTGGGGCAGGGGAACACTGAAGCTTTCTTT. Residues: CASKVGQGNTEAFF.

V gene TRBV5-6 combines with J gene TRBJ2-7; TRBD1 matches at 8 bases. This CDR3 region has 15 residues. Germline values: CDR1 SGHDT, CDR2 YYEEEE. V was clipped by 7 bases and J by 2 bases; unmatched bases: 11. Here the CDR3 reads CASGPRDRPTYEQYF. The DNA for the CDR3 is TGTGCCAGCGGTCCTCGGGACAGGCCTACCTACGAGCAGTACTTC.